These T cell receptor beta chains were read from a single sample in a study of T-cell reconstitution after alpha-beta-depleted transplantation in children. TCRdb re-derived calls from the PCR reads in MiXCR, one entry per CDR3 protein. The data contain about 980,000 distinct CDR3 sequences, 25% to 35% of them singletons. Sequencing was performed on PBMCs, mostly from graft donor cells, taken 360 days after TCRalphabeta/CD19-depleted stem cell transplant. These receptors all stem from a boy under two years old who had a stem cell transplant for SCID, so the T cells may come from the graft donor. The CDR3 runs from the conserved cysteine through the conserved F or W. D genes are given only for firm matches. Where a row states a size, it is once, few, many or the class of an expanded clone; other rows omit it.

V gene	clone size	J gene	D gene	CDR3 DNA	CDR3 protein
TRBV12-3/TRBV12-4	.	TRBJ2-3	.	TGTGCCAGCAGTTTATTCCCATTCGATACGCAGTATTTT	CASSLFPFDTQYF
TRBV15	few	TRBJ2-1	.	TGTGCCACCAGCAGAGGTCCAGGGGACACCCGATTAAATGAGCAGTTCTTC	CATSRGPGDTRLNEQFF
TRBV12-3/TRBV12-4	many	TRBJ1-1	.	TGTGCCAGCAGTTTTGGTGGAGGGGACACTGAAGCTTTCTTT	CASSFGGGDTEAFF
TRBV28	few	TRBJ2-7	.	TGTGCCAGCACCAGTTACTCCTACGAGCAGTACTTC	CASTSYSYEQYF
TRBV3-1	few	TRBJ2-7	.	TGTGCCAGCAGCCAACCAATAGGGGAGCAGTACTTC	CASSQPIGEQYF
TRBV7-9	.	TRBJ1-3	.	TGTGCCAGCAGCGGGCAGGCCATAGAGGGTGGAAACACCATATATTTT	CASSGQAIEGGNTIYF
TRBV11-2	.	TRBJ2-3	TRBD2	TGTGCCAGCAGCTTAGGGGTCGGGGGGTACACAGATACGCAGTATTTT	CASSLGVGGYTDTQYF
TRBV12-3/TRBV12-4	few	TRBJ1-1	.	TGTGCCAGCAGTTCCTCGGACAGGAACACTGAAGCTTTCTTT	CASSSSDRNTEAFF
TRBV12-3/TRBV12-4	few	TRBJ2-1	.	TGTGCCAGCAGTCCTTCCCCTGACTATGAGCAGTTCTTC	CASSPSPDYEQFF
TRBV12-3/TRBV12-4	.	TRBJ1-3	.	TGTGCCAGCAGCACTTACAGCTCTGGAAACACCATATATTTT	CASSTYSSGNTIYF
TRBV12-3/TRBV12-4	.	TRBJ2-5	.	TGTGCCAGCAGCCCGAGTAGAACCATACAAGAGACCCAGTACTTC	CASSPSRTIQETQYF
TRBV9	.	TRBJ2-1	.	TGTGCCAGCAGCGAAGGGGCAGTACAGGATGAGCAGTTCTTC	CASSEGAVQDEQFF
TRBV4-1	.	TRBJ2-1	TRBD2	TGCGCCAGCAGCCCCGGGACTAGCGGATTCAATGAGCAGTTCTTC	CASSPGTSGFNEQFF
TRBV29-1	.	TRBJ2-7	.	TGCAGCGTTGAAGATCAGGGGTGGGAGCAGTACTTC	CSVEDQGWEQYF
TRBV27	few	TRBJ1-5	.	TGTGCCAGTGCCAGAGGGCTGGGGCAGCCCCAGCATTTT	CASARGLGQPQHF
TRBV7-2	few	TRBJ1-1	.	TGTGCCAGCAGCTTAGGGCCGATAAACACTGAAGCTTTCTTT	CASSLGPINTEAFF
TRBV10-3	.	TRBJ2-5	TRBD2	TGTGCCATCAGTGCCCCTCAGCGGGGGGGCCGAGAGACCCAGTACTTC	CAISAPQRGGRETQYF
TRBV6-5	.	TRBJ2-3	TRBD1	TGTGCCAGCAGTTCGGCTCAGGGGGTTCGGAATACGCAGTATTTT	CASSSAQGVRNTQYF
TRBV2	.	TRBJ2-2	TRBD1	TGTGCCAGCAGTGCGGACAGGGTTGGATCCGGGGAGCTGTTTTTT	CASSADRVGSGELFF
TRBV12-3/TRBV12-4	.	TRBJ1-4	.	TGTGCCAGCAGTCGCCTCAATGAAAAACTGTTTTTT	CASSRLNEKLFF
TRBV4-2	few	TRBJ2-2	.	TGTGCCAGCAGCCAACCCTCTAGCGACCCAAACACCGGGGAGCTGTTTTTT	CASSQPSSDPNTGELFF
TRBV7-8	many	TRBJ2-3	TRBD2	TGTGCCAGCAGCTTGGTCGAGAGGGCGGGGGGGAGCACAGATACGCAGTATTTT	CASSLVERAGGSTDTQYF
TRBV12-3/TRBV12-4	few	TRBJ2-1	.	TGTGCCAGCAGTTTCCCACCTAGAGGTGGGTTCTTC	CASSFPPRGGFF
TRBV9	few	TRBJ2-5	.	TGTGCCAGCAGCGAGGGGGGACGGGACGGGACCCAGTACTTC	CASSEGGRDGTQYF
TRBV4-3	.	TRBJ2-1	.	TGCGCCAGCAGCCAAGACGGTGGTCCTCAGTTCTTC	CASSQDGGPQFF
TRBV10-3	.	TRBJ2-3	.	TGTGCCATCAGCATGGGGCCCACAGATACGCAGTATTTT	CAISMGPTDTQYF
TRBV27	.	TRBJ2-2	.	TGTGCCAGCAGTCCAACCAAGCGACATACCGGGGAGCTGTTTTTT	CASSPTKRHTGELFF
TRBV6-5	few	TRBJ2-7	.	TGTGCCAGCAGTTACCAGAGTAGGGGCGACTACGAGCAGTACTTC	CASSYQSRGDYEQYF
TRBV5-1	.	TRBJ2-3	TRBD2	TGCGCCAGACCGGCGTTAAGCGGGGGAGGAGATACGCAGTATTTT	CARPALSGGGDTQYF
TRBV20-1	many	TRBJ2-7	.	TGCAGTGCGGGAGGGGGATTCTACGAGCAGTACTTC	CSAGGGFYEQYF
TRBV6-2/TRBV6-3	.	TRBJ2-7	.	TGTGCCAGCAGTTACTCCGCCGGGACCGGGGTCTACGAGCAGTACTTC	CASSYSAGTGVYEQYF
TRBV7-6	.	TRBJ1-3	.	TGTGCCAGCAAGGGATCACTCTCTGGAAACACCATATATTTT	CASKGSLSGNTIYF
TRBV7-8	few	TRBJ1-1	.	TGTGCCAGCAGCCAAGGGAGGGGGGGTTACACTGAAGCTTTCTTT	CASSQGRGGYTEAFF
TRBV6-2/TRBV6-3	.	TRBJ2-6	.	TGTGCCAGCAGCCCCGTCACCACCTCTGGGGCCAACGTCCTGACTTTC	CASSPVTTSGANVLTF
TRBV7-2	few	TRBJ2-5	TRBD2	TGTGCCAGCAGCCTAAATAGCGGGGCGAGTGAGACCCAGTACTTC	CASSLNSGASETQYF
TRBV7-6	once	TRBJ1-5	.	TGTGCCAGCAGCTTTATGGGGGCCAATCAGCCCCAGCATTTT	CASSFMGANQPQHF
TRBV2	.	TRBJ2-3	TRBD2	TGTGCCAGCAGTGAATTCGGGGGGACAGATACGCAGTATTTT	CASSEFGGTDTQYF
TRBV5-1	.	TRBJ2-7	.	TGCGCCAGCAGCGCGACTCTATACGAGCAGTACTTC	CASSATLYEQYF
TRBV12-3/TRBV12-4	.	TRBJ1-4	.	TGTGCCAGCAGTCAGGAACCGACAGCGACCAATGAAAAACTGTTTTTT	CASSQEPTATNEKLFF
TRBV7-3	.	TRBJ2-1	TRBD2	TGTGCCAGCAGCCCTTCCCCCGGGCTAGCGGGGACAAGCTCCTACAATGAGCAGTTCTTC	CASSPSPGLAGTSSYNEQFF